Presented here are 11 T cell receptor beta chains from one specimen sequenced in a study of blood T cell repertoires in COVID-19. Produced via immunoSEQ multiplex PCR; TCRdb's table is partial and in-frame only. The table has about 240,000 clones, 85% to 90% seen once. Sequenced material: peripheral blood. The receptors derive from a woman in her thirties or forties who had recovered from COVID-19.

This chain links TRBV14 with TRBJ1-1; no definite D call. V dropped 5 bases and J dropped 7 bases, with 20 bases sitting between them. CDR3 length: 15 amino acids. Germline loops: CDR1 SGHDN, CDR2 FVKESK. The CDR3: CASSAMSGPLGEAFF. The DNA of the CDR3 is TGTGCCAGCAGCGCAATGAGTGGTCCCCTCGGTGAAGCTTTCTTT. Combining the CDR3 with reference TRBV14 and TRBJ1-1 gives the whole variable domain EAGVTQFPSHSVIEKGQTVTLRCDPISGHDNLYWYRRVMGKEIKFLLHFVKESKQDESGMPNNRFLAERTGGTYSTLKVQPAELEDSGVYFCASSAMSGPLGEAFFGQGTRLTVV.

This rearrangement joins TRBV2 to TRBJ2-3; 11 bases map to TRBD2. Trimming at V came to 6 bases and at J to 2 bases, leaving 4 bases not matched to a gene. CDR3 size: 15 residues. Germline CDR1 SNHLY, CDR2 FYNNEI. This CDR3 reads CASSGTSGYTDTQYF. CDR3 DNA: TGTGCCAGCAGCGGGACTAGCGGATACACAGATACGCAGTATTTT. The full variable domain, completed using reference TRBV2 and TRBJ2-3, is EPEVTQTPSHQVTQMGQEVILRCVPISNHLYFYWYRQILGQKVEFLVSFYNNEISEKSEIFDDQFSVERPDGSNFTLKIRSTKLEDSAMYFCASSGTSGYTDTQYFGPGTRLTVL.

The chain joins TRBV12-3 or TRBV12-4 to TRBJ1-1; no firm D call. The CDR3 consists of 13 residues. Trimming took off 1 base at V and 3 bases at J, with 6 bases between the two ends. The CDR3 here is CASSLGDYTEAFF. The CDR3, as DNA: TGTGCCAGCAGTTTAGGTGACTACACTGAAGCTTTCTTT.

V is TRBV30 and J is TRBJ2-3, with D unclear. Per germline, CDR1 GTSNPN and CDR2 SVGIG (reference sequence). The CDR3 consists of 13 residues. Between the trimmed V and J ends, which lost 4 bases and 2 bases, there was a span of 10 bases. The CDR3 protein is CAWIWASTDTQYF. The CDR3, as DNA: TGTGCCTGGATTTGGGCCTCCACAGATACGCAGTATTTT.

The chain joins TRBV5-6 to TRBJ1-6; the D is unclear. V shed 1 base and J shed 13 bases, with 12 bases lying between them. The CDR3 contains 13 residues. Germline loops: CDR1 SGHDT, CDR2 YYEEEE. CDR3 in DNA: TGTGCCAGCAGCTTGACATCCGGGTCTCCCCTCCACTTT. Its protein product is CASSLTSGSPLHF.

The CDR3 bases are TGCGCCAGCAGCTTGGGGGGTTGGTCAGGGGTTAACACTGAAGCTTTCTTT. Translating gives CASSLGGWSGVNTEAFF. V is TRBV5-1 and J is TRBJ1-1, with D maybe TRBD1 (6 bases). This CDR3 has 17 amino acids. The germline V gene has CDR1 SGHRS and CDR2 YFSETQ. Trimming cost V 0 bases and J 2 bases, with 17 bases left between them.

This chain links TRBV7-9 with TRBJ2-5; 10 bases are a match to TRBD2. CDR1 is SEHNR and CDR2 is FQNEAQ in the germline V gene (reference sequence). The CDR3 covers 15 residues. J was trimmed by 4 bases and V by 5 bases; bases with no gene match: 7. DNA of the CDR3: TGTGCCAGCAGCGGCGGGACTAGCGCGGGAGAGACCCAGTACTTC. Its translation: CASSGGTSAGETQYF.

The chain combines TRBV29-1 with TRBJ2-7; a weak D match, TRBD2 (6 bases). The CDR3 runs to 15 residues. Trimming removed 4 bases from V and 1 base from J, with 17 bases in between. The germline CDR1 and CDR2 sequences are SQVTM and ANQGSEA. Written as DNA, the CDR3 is TGCAGCGTTGTGTCGGGGGAAGGGTTTTCCTACGAGCAGTACGTC. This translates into CSVVSGEGFSYEQYV.

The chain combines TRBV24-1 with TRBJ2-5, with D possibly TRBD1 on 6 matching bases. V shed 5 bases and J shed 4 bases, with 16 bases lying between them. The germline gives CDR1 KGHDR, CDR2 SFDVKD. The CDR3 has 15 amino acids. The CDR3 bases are TGTGCCACCAGTGGCCCGAAACAGGGTGGAGAGACCCAGTACTTC. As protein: CATSGPKQGGETQYF.

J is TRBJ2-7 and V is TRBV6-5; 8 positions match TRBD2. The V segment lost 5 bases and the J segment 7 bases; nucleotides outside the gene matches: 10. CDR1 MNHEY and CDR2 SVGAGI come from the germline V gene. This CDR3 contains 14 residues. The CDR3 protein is CASSPPVAGGEQYF. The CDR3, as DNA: TGTGCCAGCAGTCCCCCCGTGGCGGGGGGTGAGCAGTACTTC.

CDR3 in amino acids: CASSFMGSLSSYNSPLHF. CDR3 nucleotides: TGTGCCAGCAGTTTTATGGGGAGCCTAAGCTCCTATAATTCACCCCTCCACTTT. The chain links TRBV28 to TRBJ1-6; D unclear. Per germline, CDR1 MDHEN and CDR2 SYDVKM. The CDR3 has 18 residues. V gave up 3 bases and J gave up 0 bases, with 15 bases separating them.